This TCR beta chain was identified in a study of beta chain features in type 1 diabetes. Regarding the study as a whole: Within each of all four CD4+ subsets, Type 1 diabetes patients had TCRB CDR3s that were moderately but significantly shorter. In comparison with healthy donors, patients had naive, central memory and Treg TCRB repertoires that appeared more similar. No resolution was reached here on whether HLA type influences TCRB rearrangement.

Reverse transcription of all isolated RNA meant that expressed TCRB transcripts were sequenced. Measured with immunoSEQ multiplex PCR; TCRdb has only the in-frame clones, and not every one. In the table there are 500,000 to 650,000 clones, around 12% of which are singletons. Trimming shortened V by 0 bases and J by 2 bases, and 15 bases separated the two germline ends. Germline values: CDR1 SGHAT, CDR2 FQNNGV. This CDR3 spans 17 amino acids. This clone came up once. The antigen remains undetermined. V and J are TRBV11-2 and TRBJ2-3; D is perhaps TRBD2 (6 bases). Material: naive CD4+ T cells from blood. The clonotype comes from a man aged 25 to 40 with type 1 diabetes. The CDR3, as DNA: TGTGCCAGCAGCTTAGATGGAGAGGGACTCAACACAGATACGCAGTATTTT. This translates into CASSLDGEGLNTDTQYF.